The sequence of this TCR beta chain was determined in a study of T cell responses to AZD1222 COVID-19 vaccine. TCRdb's copy holds only in-frame clones and misses some; the assay was immunoSEQ multiplex PCR. Among around 100,000 clones listed, around 94% were seen once. The germline gives CDR1 SNHLY, CDR2 FYNNEI. With V trimmed by 6 bases and J by 3 bases, 8 bases remained unmatched. The CDR3 loop spans 15 amino acids. Findings of the study overall: Per reports, nearly half of all spike-specific TCRs target regions that are unmutated in variants. Two doses of AZD1222 preceded a rise in Spike-specific TCR breadth and depth. The donor group comprised mostly white British people and more females; the analysis possibly underestimated clonal diversity.

In regard to this clone: Its antigen is currently unknown.

This specimen was peripheral blood, taken on day 0 of AZD1222 vaccination. The receptor was derived from an adult in good health. The rearrangement links TRBV2 to TRBJ1-5, with 7 nucleotides matching TRBD1. CDR3 amino acids: CASSQQGLPNQPQHF. CDR3 sequence (DNA): TGTGCCAGCAGCCAACAGGGGTTACCCAATCAGCCCCAGCATTTT.